Listed below are T cell receptor beta chains from one sample, sequenced in a study of Tregs in tolerant kidney transplant recipients. Some clones are missing from TCRdb's copy, which holds only in-frame ones; the method was immunoSEQ multiplex PCR. The sample includes 95,000 to 120,000 clones, around 89% of them seen just once. The sample was CD4+ T cells from blood, taken before the transplant. The receptors shown here come from a human donor who received a combined kidney and bone marrow transplant. Both conserved end residues are part of each CDR3. The order of the fields is clone size, V gene, J gene, D gene, CDR3 DNA, CDR3 protein. D genes are given only for firm matches. Size values are once, few and many counts, or a class for expanded clones, and some rows have none.

>.|TRBV18|TRBJ1-2|TRBD1
TGTGCCAGCTCACCTTCGGGACAGGGATGGGATGGCTACACCTTC
CASSPSGQGWDGYTF
>.|TRBV18|TRBJ2-1|TRBD1
TGTGCCAGCTCAAGACAGGGCACCAAAAACAATGAGCAGTTCTTC
CASSRQGTKNNEQFF
>few|TRBV10-3|TRBJ1-2|TRBD1
TGTGCCATCAGTGAAGGACAGGGCTATGGCTACACCTTC
CAISEGQGYGYTF
>.|TRBV5-4|TRBJ2-2|.
TGTGCCAGCAGCTTGGTGTGGAGCACGAACACCGGGGAGCTGTTTTTT
CASSLVWSTNTGELFF
>few|TRBV5-1|TRBJ1-6|TRBD1
TGCGCCAGCAGCTTGGGACAGGGCAATTCACCCCTCCACTTT
CASSLGQGNSPLHF
>.|TRBV4-2|TRBJ1-2|.
TGTGCCAGCAGCCAAGCGGCCGGGAGCTTCTATGGCTACACCTTC
CASSQAAGSFYGYTF
>.|TRBV7-9|TRBJ2-1|.
TGTGCCAGCAGCGTGCAGCGTGAGCAGTTCTTC
CASSVQREQFF
>.|TRBV9|TRBJ1-3|TRBD1
TGTGCCAGCAGCTCGGGGGACAGGGGAGTTGGAAACACCATATATTTT
CASSSGDRGVGNTIYF
>.|TRBV7-2|TRBJ2-2|TRBD1
TGTGCCAGCAGCTCCGGGACAGCGAACACCGGGGAGCTGTTTTTT
CASSSGTANTGELFF
>medium-sized|TRBV5-6|TRBJ1-2|.
TGTGCCAGCAGCCTCTCGGGAGGCTACACCTTC
CASSLSGGYTF
>.|TRBV27|TRBJ1-2|.
TGTGCCAGCAGTCCCTGGCAGGGAGGGTATGGCTACACCTTC
CASSPWQGGYGYTF
>.|TRBV6-5|TRBJ2-5|TRBD1
TGTGCCAGCAGTTGGCAGGGGGCCGAGACCCAGTACTTC
CASSWQGAETQYF
>.|TRBV4-2|TRBJ2-1|.
TGTGCCAGCAGCCAAACGGGTTCCGAGCAGTTCTTC
CASSQTGSEQFF
>.|TRBV5-1|TRBJ2-1|.
TGCGCCAGCAGCAAATTATGGGACTCCTACTCCTACAATGAGCAGTTCTTC
CASSKLWDSYSYNEQFF
>once|TRBV6-4|TRBJ1-1|.
TGTGCCAGCAGTGCCTTCGGGGAGGCCCAAGCTTTCTTT
CASSAFGEAQAFF
>.|TRBV7-2|TRBJ2-5|.
TGTGCCAGCAGCTTAGGAGGAGGACAGACCCAGTACTTC
CASSLGGGQTQYF
>.|TRBV7-2|TRBJ2-1|.
TGTGCCAGCAGCCAATGGAGTTCCAATGAGCAGTTCTTC
CASSQWSSNEQFF
>.|TRBV7-2|TRBJ2-5|TRBD2
TGTGCCAGCAGCCAGGGGGTGACTAGCGGGGTTGAGACCCAGTACTTC
CASSQGVTSGVETQYF
>.|TRBV10-1|TRBJ2-1|.
TGCGCCAGCAGACAGAGCTCCTACAATGAGCAGTTCTTC
CASRQSSYNEQFF
>.|TRBV6-5|TRBJ2-7|TRBD2
TGTGCCAGCAGTCCCGGGACTAGCTTATCCGAGCAGTACTTC
CASSPGTSLSEQYF
>.|TRBV29-1|TRBJ2-7|TRBD2
TGCAGCGTTGGGACTAGCGGGAAGGCCGAGCAGTACTTC
CSVGTSGKAEQYF
>once|TRBV6-1|TRBJ2-5|TRBD2
TGTGCCAGCAGGGCAGCGGGACCACAAGAGACCCAGTACTTC
CASRAAGPQETQYF
>.|TRBV27|TRBJ1-1|.
TGTGCCAGCACCCGGGGGGGGGCCTTTAACACTGAAGCTTTCTTT
CASTRGGAFNTEAFF
>.|TRBV11-2|TRBJ2-3|.
TGTGCCAGCAGCCGGGACTCCCTTGGCACAGATACGCAGTATTTT
CASSRDSLGTDTQYF